The 3 T cell receptor beta chains below were found in one sample sequenced in a study of blood T cell repertoires in COVID-19. The table came from immunoSEQ multiplex PCR; TCRdb's copy has only in-frame clones and leaves some out. The sample holds roughly 400,000 clones, about 87% seen once. What was sequenced was PBMCs or T cells enriched from blood (not recorded which). The receptors come from a woman aged 45-65 years who had recovered from COVID-19.

This chain joins TRBV5-1 and TRBJ2-7, with D maybe TRBD1 (6 bases). This CDR3 region has 14 residues. V was cut by 1 base and J by 2 bases, with 10 bases left in between. CDR1 is SGHRS and CDR2 is YFSETQ in the germline V gene. CDR3 amino acids: CASSLTGLTYEQYF. The CDR3, as DNA: TGCGCCAGCAGCTTGACAGGGCTAACCTACGAGCAGTACTTC.

This clone has a single count. The rearrangement uses TRBV7-8 and TRBJ2-7, with D maybe TRBD2 (5 bases). V lost 5 bases to trimming and J lost 9 bases, with 11 bases between them. Germline V gene sequence: CDR1 SGHVS, CDR2 FQNEAQ. This CDR3 has 11 residues. In DNA, the CDR3 is TGTGCCAGCAGCATCGGACTTGGGCAGTACTTC. Translated: CASSIGLGQYF. Drawing the rest from reference TRBV7-8 and TRBJ2-7, the complete variable domain is GAGVSQSPRYKVAKRGQDVALRCDPISGHVSLFWYQQALGQGPEFLTYFQNEAQLDKSGLPSDRFFAERPEGSVSTLKIQRTQQEDSAVYLCASSIGLGQYFGPGTRLTVT.

Remarks on this clone: The junction shows a germline mismatch at one end, possibly a read error. V and J are TRBV30 and TRBJ2-7; 7 bases map to TRBD1. CDR3 length equals 13 residues. Per germline, CDR1 GTSNPN and CDR2 SVGIG (reference sequence). The CDR3 sequence is CAWSYRGSPLDYF. CDR3 DNA: TGTGCCTGGAGTTACAGGGGCTCCCCTTTAGATTATTTC.